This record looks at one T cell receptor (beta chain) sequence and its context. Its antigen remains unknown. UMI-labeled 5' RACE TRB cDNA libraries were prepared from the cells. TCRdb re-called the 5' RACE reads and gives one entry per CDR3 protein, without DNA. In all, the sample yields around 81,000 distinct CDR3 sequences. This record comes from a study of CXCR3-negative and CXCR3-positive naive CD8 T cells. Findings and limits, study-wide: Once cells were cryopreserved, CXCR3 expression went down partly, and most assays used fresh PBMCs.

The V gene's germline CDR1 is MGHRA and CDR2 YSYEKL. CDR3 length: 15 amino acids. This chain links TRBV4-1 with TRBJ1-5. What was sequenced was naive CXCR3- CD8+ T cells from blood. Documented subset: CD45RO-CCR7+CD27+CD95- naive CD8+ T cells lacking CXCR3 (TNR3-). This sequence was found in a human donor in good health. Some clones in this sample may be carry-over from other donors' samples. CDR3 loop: CASSPLLGSNQPQHF.